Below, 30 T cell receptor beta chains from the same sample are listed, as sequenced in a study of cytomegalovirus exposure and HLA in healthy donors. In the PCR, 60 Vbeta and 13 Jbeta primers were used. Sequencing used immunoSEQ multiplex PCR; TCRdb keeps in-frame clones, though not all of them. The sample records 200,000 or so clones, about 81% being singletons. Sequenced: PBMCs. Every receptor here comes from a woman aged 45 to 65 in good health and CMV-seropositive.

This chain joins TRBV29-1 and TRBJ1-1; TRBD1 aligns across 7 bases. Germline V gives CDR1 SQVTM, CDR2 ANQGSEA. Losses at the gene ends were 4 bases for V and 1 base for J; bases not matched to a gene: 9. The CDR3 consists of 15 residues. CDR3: CSVVGTVTPNTEAFF. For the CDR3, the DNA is TGCAGCGTTGTCGGGACAGTGACCCCGAACACTGAAGCTTTCTTT. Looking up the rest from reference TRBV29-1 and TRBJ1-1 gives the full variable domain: SAVISQKPSRDICQRGTSLTIQCQVDSQVTMMFWYRQQPGQSLTLIATANQGSEATYESGFVIDKFPISRPNLTFSTLTVSNMSPEDSSIYLCSVVGTVTPNTEAFFGQGTRLTVV.

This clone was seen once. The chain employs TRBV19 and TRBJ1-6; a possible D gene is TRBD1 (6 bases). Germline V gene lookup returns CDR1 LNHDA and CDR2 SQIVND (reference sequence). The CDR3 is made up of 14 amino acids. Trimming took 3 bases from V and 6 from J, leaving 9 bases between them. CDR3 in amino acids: CASSIGRGNSPLHF. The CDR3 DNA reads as TGTGCCAGTAGTATCGGCAGGGGTAATTCACCCCTCCACTTT.

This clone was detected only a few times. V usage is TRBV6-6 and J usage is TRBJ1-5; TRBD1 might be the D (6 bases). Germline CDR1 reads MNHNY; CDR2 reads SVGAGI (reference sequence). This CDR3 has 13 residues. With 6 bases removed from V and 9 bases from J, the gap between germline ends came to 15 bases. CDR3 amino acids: CASSLDSPWPQHF. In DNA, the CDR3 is TGTGCCAGCAGCCTGGACAGTCCCTGGCCCCAGCATTTT.

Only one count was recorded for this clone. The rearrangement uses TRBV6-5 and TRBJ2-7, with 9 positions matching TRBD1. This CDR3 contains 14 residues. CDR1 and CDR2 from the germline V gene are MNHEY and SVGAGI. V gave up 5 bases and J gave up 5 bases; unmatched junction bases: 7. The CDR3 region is CASSRGTGPNEQYF. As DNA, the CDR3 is TGTGCCAGCAGTAGGGGGACAGGGCCCAACGAGCAGTACTTC.

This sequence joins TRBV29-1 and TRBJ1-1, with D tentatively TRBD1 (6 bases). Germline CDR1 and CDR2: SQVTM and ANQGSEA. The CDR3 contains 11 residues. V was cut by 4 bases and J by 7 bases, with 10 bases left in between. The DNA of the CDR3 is TGCAGCGTTGGGCAGGGGTTTGAAGCTTTCTTT. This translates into CSVGQGFEAFF. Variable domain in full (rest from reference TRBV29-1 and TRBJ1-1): SAVISQKPSRDICQRGTSLTIQCQVDSQVTMMFWYRQQPGQSLTLIATANQGSEATYESGFVIDKFPISRPNLTFSTLTVSNMSPEDSSIYLCSVGQGFEAFFGQGTRLTVV.

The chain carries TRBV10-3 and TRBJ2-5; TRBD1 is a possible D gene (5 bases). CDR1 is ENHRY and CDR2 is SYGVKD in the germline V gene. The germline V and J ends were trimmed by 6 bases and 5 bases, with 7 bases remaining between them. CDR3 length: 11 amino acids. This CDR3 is CAIRGLETQYF. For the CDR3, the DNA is TGTGCCATCAGGGGGCTGGAGACCCAGTACTTC.

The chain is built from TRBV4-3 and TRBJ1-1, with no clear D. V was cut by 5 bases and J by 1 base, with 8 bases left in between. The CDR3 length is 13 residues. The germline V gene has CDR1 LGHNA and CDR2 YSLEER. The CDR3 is CASSSTPNTEAFF. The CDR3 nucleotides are TGCGCCAGCAGCTCAACACCGAACACTGAAGCTTTCTTT.

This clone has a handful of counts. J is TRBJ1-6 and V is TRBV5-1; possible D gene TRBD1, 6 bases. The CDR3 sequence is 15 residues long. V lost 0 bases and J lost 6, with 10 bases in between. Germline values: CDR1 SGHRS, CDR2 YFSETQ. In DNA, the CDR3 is TGCGCCAGCAGCTTGGGACAGGCCCTTAATTCACCCCTCCACTTT. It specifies CASSLGQALNSPLHF.

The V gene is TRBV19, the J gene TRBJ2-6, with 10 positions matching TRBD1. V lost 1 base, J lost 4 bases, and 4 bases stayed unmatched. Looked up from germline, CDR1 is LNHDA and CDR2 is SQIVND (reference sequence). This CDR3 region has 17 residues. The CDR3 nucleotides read TGTGCCAGTAGTATAGGACAGGGGGCGCTCGGGGCCAACGTCCTGACTTTC. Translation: CASSIGQGALGANVLTF. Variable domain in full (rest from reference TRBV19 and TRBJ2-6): DGGITQSPKYLFRKEGQNVTLSCEQNLNHDAMYWYRQDPGQGLRLIYYSQIVNDFQKGDIAEGYSVSREKKESFPLTVTSAQKNPTAFYLCASSIGQGALGANVLTFGAGSRLTVL.

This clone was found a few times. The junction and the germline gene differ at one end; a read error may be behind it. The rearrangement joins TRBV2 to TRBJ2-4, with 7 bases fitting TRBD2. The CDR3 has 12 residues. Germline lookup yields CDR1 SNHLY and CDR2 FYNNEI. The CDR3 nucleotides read TGTGCCAGCAGGATCAGCGGGAACAGTCAGTACTTC. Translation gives CASRISGNSQYF.

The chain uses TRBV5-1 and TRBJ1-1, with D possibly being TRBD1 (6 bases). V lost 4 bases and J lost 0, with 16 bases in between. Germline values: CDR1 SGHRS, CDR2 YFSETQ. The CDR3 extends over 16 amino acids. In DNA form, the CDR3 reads TGCGCCAGCAGCCCCGGACCGGGACACCTGAACACTGAAGCTTTCTTT. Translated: CASSPGPGHLNTEAFF.

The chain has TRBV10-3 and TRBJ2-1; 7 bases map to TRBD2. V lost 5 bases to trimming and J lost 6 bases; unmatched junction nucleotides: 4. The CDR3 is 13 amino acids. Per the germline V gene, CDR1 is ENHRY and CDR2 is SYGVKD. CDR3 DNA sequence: TGTGCCATCAGTAGCGGGAATCTCAATGAGCAGTTCTTC. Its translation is CAISSGNLNEQFF.

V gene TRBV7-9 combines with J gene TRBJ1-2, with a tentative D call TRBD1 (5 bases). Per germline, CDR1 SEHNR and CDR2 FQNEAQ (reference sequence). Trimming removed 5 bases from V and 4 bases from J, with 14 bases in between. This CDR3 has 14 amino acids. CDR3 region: CASSRESGGYGYTF. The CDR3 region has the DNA TGTGCCAGCAGCCGGGAGTCCGGGGGCTATGGCTACACCTTC. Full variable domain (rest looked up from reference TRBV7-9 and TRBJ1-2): DTGVSQNPRHKITKRGQNVTFRCDPISEHNRLYWYRQTLGQGPEFLTYFQNEAQLEKSRLLSDRFSAERPKGSFSTLEIQRTEQGDSAMYLCASSRESGGYGYTFGSGTRLTVV.

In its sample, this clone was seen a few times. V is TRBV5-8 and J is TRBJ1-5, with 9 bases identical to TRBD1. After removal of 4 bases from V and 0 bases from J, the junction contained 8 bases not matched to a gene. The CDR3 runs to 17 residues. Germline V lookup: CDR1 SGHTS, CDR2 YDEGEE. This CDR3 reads CASSVWTGAYSNQPQHF. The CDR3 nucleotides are TGTGCCAGCAGCGTCTGGACAGGGGCTTATAGCAATCAGCCCCAGCATTTT.

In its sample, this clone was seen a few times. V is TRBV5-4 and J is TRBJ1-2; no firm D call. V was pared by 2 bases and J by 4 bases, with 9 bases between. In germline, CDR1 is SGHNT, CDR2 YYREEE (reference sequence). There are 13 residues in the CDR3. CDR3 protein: CASSFDKLYGYTF. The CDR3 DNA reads TGTGCCAGCAGCTTTGACAAACTCTATGGCTACACCTTC. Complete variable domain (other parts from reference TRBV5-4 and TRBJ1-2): ETGVTQSPTHLIKTRGQQVTLRCSSQSGHNTVSWYQQALGQGPQFIFQYYREEENGRGNFPPRFSGLQFPNYSSELNVNALELDDSALYLCASSFDKLYGYTFGSGTRLTVV.

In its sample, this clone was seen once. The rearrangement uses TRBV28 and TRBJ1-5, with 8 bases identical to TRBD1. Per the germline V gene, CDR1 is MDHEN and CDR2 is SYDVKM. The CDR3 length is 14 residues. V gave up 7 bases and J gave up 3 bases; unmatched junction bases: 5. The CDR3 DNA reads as TGTGCCAGCAATCGGGACAGGCCCAATCAGCCCCAGCATTTT. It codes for CASNRDRPNQPQHF.

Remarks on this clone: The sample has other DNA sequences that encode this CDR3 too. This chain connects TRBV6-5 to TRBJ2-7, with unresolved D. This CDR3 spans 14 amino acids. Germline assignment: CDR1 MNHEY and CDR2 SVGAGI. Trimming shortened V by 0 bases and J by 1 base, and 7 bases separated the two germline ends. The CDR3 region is CASSYSRGSYEQYF. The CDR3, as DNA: TGTGCCAGCAGTTACTCCAGAGGATCCTACGAGCAGTACTTC.

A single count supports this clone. The CDR3 DNA reads as TGTGCCAGCAGCCCGCCGGGACAGGTGGGCACAGATACGCAGTATTTT. This encodes CASSPPGQVGTDTQYF. The V gene is TRBV9, the J gene TRBJ2-3; 8 nucleotides align to TRBD1. This CDR3 region has 16 residues. Trimming took 4 bases from V and 1 from J; bases not matched to a gene: 8. Germline V lookup: CDR1 SGDLS, CDR2 YYNGEE. Full variable domain (remainder filled in from reference TRBV9 and TRBJ2-3): DSGVTQTPKHLITATGQRVTLRCSPRSGDLSVYWYQQSLDQGLQFLIQYYNGEERAKGNILERFSAQQFPDLHSELNLSSLELGDSALYFCASSPPGQVGTDTQYFGPGTRLTVL.

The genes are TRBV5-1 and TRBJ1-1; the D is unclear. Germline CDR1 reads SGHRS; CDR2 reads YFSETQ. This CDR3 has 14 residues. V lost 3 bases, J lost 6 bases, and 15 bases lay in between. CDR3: CASSWARGGAEAFF. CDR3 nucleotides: TGCGCCAGCAGCTGGGCCCGGGGTGGCGCTGAAGCTTTCTTT.

The CDR3 nucleotides read TGTGCCAGCAACAAACAAGGGGCCAGTCGTAAAGATGAGCAGTTCTTC. This encodes CASNKQGASRKDEQFF. This chain joins TRBV28 and TRBJ2-1, with D tentatively TRBD1 (5 bases). The CDR3 is made up of 16 amino acids. V was trimmed by 7 bases and J by 8 bases, leaving 24 bases between them. The V gene's germline CDR1 is MDHEN and CDR2 SYDVKM.

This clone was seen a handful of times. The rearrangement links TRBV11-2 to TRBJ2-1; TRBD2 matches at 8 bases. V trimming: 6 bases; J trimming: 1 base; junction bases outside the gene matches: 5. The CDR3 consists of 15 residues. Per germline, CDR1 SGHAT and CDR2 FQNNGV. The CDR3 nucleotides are TGTGCCAGCAGTCATACTAGCGGATCCTACAATGAGCAGTTCTTC. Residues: CASSHTSGSYNEQFF.

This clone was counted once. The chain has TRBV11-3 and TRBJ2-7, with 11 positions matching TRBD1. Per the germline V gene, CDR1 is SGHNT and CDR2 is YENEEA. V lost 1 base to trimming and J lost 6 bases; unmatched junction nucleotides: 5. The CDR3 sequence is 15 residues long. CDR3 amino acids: CASSLGGGQGAEQYF. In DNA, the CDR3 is TGTGCCAGCAGCTTAGGGGGCGGACAGGGGGCCGAGCAGTACTTC.

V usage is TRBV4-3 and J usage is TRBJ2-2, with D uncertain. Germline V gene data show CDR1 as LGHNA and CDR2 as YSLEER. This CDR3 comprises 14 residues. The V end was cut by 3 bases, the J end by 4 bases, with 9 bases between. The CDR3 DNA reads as TGCGCCAGCAGCCACCAAAGGAGCACCGGGGAGCTGTTTTTT. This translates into CASSHQRSTGELFF.

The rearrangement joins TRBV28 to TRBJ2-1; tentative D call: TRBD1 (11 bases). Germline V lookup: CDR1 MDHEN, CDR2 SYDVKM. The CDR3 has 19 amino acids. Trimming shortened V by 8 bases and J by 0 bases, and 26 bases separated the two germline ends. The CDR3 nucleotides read TGTGCCAGCTTGGGGACAGGGGGGTTAGCGGGAGGCTCCTACAATGAGCAGTTCTTC. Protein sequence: CASLGTGGLAGGSYNEQFF.

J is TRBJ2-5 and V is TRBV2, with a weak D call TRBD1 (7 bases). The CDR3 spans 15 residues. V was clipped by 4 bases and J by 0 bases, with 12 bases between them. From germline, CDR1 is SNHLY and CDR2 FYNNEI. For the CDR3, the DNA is TGTGCCAGCAGTGTGTCAGGGGGGTACCAAGAGACCCAGTACTTC. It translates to CASSVSGGYQETQYF.

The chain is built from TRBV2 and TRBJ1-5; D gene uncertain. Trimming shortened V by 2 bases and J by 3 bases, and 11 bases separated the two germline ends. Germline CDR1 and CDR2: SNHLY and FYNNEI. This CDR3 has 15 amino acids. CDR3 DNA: TGTGCCAGCAGTGAACGGCAGGTCTCCAATCAGCCCCAGCATTTT. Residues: CASSERQVSNQPQHF.

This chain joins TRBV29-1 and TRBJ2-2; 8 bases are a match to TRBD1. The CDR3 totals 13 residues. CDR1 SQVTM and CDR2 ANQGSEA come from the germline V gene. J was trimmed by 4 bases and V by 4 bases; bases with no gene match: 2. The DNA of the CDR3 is TGCAGCGTTGTCAGGGGGCTCACCGGGGAGCTGTTTTTT. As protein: CSVVRGLTGELFF.

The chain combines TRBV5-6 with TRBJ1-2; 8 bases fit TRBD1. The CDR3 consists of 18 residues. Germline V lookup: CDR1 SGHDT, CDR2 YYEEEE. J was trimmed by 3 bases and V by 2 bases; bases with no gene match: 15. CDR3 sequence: CASSFNNFPGGADYGYTF. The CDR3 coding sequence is TGTGCCAGCAGCTTTAATAACTTCCCAGGGGGCGCGGACTATGGCTACACCTTC.

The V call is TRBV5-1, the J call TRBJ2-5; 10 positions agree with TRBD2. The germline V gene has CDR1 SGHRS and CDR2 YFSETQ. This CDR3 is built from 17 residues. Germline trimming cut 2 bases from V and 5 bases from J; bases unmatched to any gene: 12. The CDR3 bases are TGCGCCAGCAGCTTCGGCGGGACTAGCGACTCGCGGGAGACCCAGTACTTC. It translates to CASSFGGTSDSRETQYF.

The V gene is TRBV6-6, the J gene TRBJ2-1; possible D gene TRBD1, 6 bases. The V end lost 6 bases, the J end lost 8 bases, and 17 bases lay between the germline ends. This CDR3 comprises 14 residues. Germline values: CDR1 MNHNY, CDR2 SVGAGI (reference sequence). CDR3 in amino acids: CASRTGTEGDEQFF. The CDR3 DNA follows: TGTGCCAGCAGGACAGGTACTGAGGGCGATGAGCAGTTCTTC.